These 17 T cell receptor beta chains were sequenced from one sample in a study of CD8 T cells in Susac syndrome. Random hexamers served to reverse transcribe roughly 0.45 to 1 ug RNA. TCRdb processed the immunoSEQ multiplex PCR reads anew with MiXCR; each CDR3 protein has one entry. The table records approximately 190,000 distinct CDR3 sequences, roughly 95% of them present only once. The sample was CD4+ T cells from PBMCs. The source is a human donor with Susac syndrome.

The chain employs TRBV20-1 and TRBJ2-3, with 8 bases that match TRBD2. The germline V gene has CDR1 DFQATT and CDR2 SNEGSKA (reference sequence). Germline trimming cut 4 bases from V and 2 bases from J; bases unmatched to any gene: 5. The CDR3 runs 14 residues. As DNA, the CDR3 is TGCAGTGCTAAAAGCGGGGGCCCCACAGATACGCAGTATTTT. Translating it yields CSAKSGGPTDTQYF.

The genes are TRBV30 and TRBJ1-1; D is perhaps TRBD1 (6 bases). The CDR3 loop spans 17 amino acids. The germline V gene encodes CDR1 GTSNPN and CDR2 SVGIG (reference sequence). Trimming cost V 1 base and J 1 base, with 19 bases left between them. CDR3 region: CAWSAGRFSGANTEAFF. The DNA of the CDR3 is TGTGCCTGGAGTGCAGGACGGTTCTCAGGGGCGAACACTGAAGCTTTCTTT.

This chain links TRBV19 with TRBJ1-6; D ambiguous. Germline V gene data show CDR1 as LNHDA and CDR2 as SQIVND (reference sequence). Trimming pared 3 bases from V and 6 bases from J, leaving 6 bases between. The CDR3 spans 13 residues. CDR3 residues: CASSIQVNSPLHF. Written as DNA, the CDR3 is TGTGCCAGTAGTATCCAGGTTAATTCACCCCTCCACTTT.

The chain carries TRBV5-4 and TRBJ2-2; D is perhaps TRBD1 or TRBD2 (6 bases each). Trimming removed 6 bases from V and 0 bases from J, with 15 bases in between. Per germline, CDR1 SGHNT and CDR2 YYREEE (reference sequence). The CDR3 extends over 16 amino acids. The CDR3: CASNKGGGPNTGELFF. For the CDR3, the DNA is TGTGCCAGCAACAAAGGGGGAGGCCCGAACACCGGGGAGCTGTTTTTT.

CDR3 amino acids: CASSRGGRSLYGYTF. In DNA, the CDR3 is TGTGCCAGCAGTCGGGGGGGAAGGAGCCTCTATGGCTACACCTTC. This chain joins TRBV6-5 and TRBJ1-2; D may be TRBD1 (5 bases). The CDR3 is 15 residues long. The V and J ends lost 5 bases and 4 bases respectively, with 17 bases between them. The V gene's germline CDR1 is MNHEY and CDR2 SVGAGI.

This sequence joins TRBV25-1 and TRBJ2-3, with D tentatively TRBD2 (6 bases). Germline-derived CDR1 and CDR2 are MGHDK and SYGVNS. Trimming stripped 1 base from V and 1 base from J, with 9 bases between. The CDR3 sequence is 15 residues long. CDR3: CASSESGLRTDTQYF. The CDR3 DNA reads as TGTGCCAGCAGTGAATCGGGACTCCGCACAGATACGCAGTATTTT.

The rearrangement uses TRBV19 and TRBJ2-6; no definite D call. V lost 7 bases, J lost 4 bases, and 5 bases lay in between. The germline V gene encodes CDR1 LNHDA and CDR2 SQIVND (reference sequence). The CDR3 has 12 residues. The CDR3 bases are TGTGCCAGTAACGAGGGGGCCAACGTCCTGACTTTC. It translates to CASNEGANVLTF. Combining the CDR3 with reference TRBV19 and TRBJ2-6 gives the whole variable domain DGGITQSPKYLFRKEGQNVTLSCEQNLNHDAMYWYRQDPGQGLRLIYYSQIVNDFQKGDIAEGYSVSREKKESFPLTVTSAQKNPTAFYLCASNEGANVLTFGAGSRLTVL.

In nucleotides, the CDR3 is TGCAGCGTCCGGGACACCTACGAGCAGTACTTC. Translating it yields CSVRDTYEQYF. The V and J genes are TRBV29-1 and TRBJ2-7, with D possibly being TRBD1 (6 bases). CDR3 length equals 11 residues. Germline CDR1 SQVTM, CDR2 ANQGSEA. The germline V and J ends were trimmed by 6 bases and 2 bases, with 8 bases remaining between them.

The J gene is TRBJ2-5, the V gene TRBV11-2; 7 bases match TRBD1. The length of the CDR3 is 14 residues. Germline CDR1 is SGHAT and CDR2 is FQNNGV. J was trimmed by 1 base and V by 5 bases; bases with no gene match: 4. The CDR3 region is CASSVTGIQETQYF. DNA for the CDR3: TGTGCCAGCAGCGTGACAGGGATCCAAGAGACCCAGTACTTC.

J is TRBJ2-7 and V is TRBV7-2; D uncertain. The V end was cut by 1 base, the J end by 0 bases, with 10 bases between. The CDR3 is 15 residues long. Germline V gene lookup returns CDR1 SGHTA and CDR2 FQGNSA. The CDR3: CASSLVRSSSYEQYF. The CDR3 nucleotides are TGTGCCAGCAGCTTAGTGAGGTCTAGCTCCTACGAGCAGTACTTC.

The chain is built from TRBV30 and TRBJ2-3; D call uncertain. The CDR3 loop spans 14 amino acids. Looked up from germline, CDR1 is GTSNPN and CDR2 is SVGIG (reference sequence). V dropped 0 bases and J dropped 2 bases, with 9 bases sitting between them. The CDR3 DNA sequence: TGTGCCTGGAGTGTTTGGGTGAACACAGATACGCAGTATTTT. The encoded protein is CAWSVWVNTDTQYF. Full variable domain (missing parts from reference TRBV30 and TRBJ2-3): SQTIHQWPATLVQPVGSPLSLECTVEGTSNPNLYWYRQAAGRGLQLLFYSVGIGQISSEVPQNLSASRPQDRQFILSSKKLLLSDSGFYLCAWSVWVNTDTQYFGPGTRLTVL.

This chain uses TRBV28 with TRBJ2-5; the match to TRBD2 covers 9 bases. J lost 4 bases, V lost 5 bases, and 8 bases had no gene match. There are 15 residues in the CDR3. In germline, CDR1 is MDHEN, CDR2 SYDVKM. CDR3 protein: CASSQERGAAETQYF. CDR3 nucleotide sequence: TGTGCCAGCAGTCAGGAGCGGGGGGCCGCAGAGACCCAGTACTTC.

V is TRBV13 and J is TRBJ2-1; 7 nucleotides line up with TRBD1. Per germline, CDR1 PRHDT and CDR2 FYEKMQ (reference sequence). V lost 5 bases and J lost 3; bases outside the gene matches: 13. The CDR3 spans 17 residues. CDR3 sequence (DNA): TGTGCCAGCAGCGCCACCGACAGACAGGGTATCTACAATGAGCAGTTCTTC. This sequence encodes CASSATDRQGIYNEQFF.

CDR3 nucleotides: TGTGCCAGCAGCCAAGATCGGATCTCTGGGGCCAACGTCCTGACTTTC. This translates into CASSQDRISGANVLTF. The chain employs TRBV14 and TRBJ2-6, with D uncertain. Trimming removed 0 bases at V and 0 bases at J, with 6 bases between. CDR1 is SGHDN, CDR2 FVKESK, per germline. CDR3 size: 16 residues.

V usage is TRBV12-3 or TRBV12-4 and J usage is TRBJ1-2, with a possible D match to TRBD1 (6 bases). V dropped 8 bases and J dropped 7 bases, with 17 bases sitting between them. CDR3 length: 13 amino acids. CDR3 sequence (DNA): TGTGCCAGCGAATCTGGGGGGCAAAGTGGCTACACCTTC. Translation gives CASESGGQSGYTF.

This clonotype was observed once. This rearrangement joins TRBV19 to TRBJ2-1; no definite D call. CDR3 length: 13 amino acids. The ends were cut back, 6 bases at V and 6 bases at J, with 12 bases in the middle. Germline values: CDR1 LNHDA, CDR2 SQIVND (reference sequence). In nucleotides, the CDR3 is TGTGCCAGTAGCATCACAAGGTCCAATGAGCAGTTCTTC. Translating it yields CASSITRSNEQFF.

In its sample, this clonotype was seen a few times. The chain couples TRBV11-2 to TRBJ2-1, with 14 bases lining up with TRBD2. The CDR3 is 15 amino acids. CDR1 is SGHAT, CDR2 FQNNGV, per germline. Trimming at V came to 7 bases and at J to 7 bases, leaving 6 bases not matched to a gene. CDR3 nucleotide sequence: TGTGCCAGCATCCCGACTAGCGGGGGGGTTAATGAGCAGTTCTTC. It translates to CASIPTSGGVNEQFF.